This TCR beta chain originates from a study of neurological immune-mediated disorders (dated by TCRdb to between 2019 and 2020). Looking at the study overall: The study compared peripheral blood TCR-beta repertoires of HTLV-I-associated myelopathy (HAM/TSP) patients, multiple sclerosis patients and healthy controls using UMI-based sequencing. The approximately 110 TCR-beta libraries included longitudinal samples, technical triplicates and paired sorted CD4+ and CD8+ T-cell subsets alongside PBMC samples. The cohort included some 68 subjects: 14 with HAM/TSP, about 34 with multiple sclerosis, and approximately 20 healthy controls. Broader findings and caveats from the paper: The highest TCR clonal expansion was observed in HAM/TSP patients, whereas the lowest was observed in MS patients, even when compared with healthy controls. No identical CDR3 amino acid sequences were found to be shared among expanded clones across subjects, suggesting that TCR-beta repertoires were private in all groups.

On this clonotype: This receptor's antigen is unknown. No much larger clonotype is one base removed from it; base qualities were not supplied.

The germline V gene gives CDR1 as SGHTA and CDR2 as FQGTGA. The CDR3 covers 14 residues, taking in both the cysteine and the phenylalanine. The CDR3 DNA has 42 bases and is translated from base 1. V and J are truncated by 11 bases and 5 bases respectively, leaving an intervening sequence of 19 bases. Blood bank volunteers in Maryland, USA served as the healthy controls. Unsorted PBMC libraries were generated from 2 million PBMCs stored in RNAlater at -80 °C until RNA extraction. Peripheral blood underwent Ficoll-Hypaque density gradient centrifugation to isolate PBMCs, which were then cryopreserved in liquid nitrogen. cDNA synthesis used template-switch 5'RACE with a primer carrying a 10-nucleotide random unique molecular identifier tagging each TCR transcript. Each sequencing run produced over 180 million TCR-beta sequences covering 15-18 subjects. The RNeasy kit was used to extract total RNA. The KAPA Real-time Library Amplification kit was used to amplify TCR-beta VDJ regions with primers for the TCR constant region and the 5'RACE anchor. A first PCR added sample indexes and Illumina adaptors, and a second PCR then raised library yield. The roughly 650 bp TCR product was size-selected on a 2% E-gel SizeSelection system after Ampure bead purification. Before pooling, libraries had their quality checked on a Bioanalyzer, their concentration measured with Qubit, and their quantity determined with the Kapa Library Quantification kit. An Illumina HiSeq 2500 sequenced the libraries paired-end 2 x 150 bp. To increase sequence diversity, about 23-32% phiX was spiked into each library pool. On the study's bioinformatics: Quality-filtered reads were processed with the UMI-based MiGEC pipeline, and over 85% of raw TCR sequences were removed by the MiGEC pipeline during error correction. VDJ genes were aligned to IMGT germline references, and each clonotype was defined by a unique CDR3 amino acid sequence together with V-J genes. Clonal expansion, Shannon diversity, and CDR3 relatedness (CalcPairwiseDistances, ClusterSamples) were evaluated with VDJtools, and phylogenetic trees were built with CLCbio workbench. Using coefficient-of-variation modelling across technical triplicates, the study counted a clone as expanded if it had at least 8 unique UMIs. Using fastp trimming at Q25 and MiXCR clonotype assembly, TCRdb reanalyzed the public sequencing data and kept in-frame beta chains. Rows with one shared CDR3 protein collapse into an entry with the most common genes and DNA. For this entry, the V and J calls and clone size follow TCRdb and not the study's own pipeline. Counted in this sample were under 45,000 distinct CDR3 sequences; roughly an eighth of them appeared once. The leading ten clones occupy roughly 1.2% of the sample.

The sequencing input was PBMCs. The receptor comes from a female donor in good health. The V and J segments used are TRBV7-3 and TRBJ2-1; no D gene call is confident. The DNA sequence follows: TGTGCCTCACGCCCCAGAGACAAGGACAATGAGCAGTTCTTC. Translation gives CASRPRDKDNEQFF.